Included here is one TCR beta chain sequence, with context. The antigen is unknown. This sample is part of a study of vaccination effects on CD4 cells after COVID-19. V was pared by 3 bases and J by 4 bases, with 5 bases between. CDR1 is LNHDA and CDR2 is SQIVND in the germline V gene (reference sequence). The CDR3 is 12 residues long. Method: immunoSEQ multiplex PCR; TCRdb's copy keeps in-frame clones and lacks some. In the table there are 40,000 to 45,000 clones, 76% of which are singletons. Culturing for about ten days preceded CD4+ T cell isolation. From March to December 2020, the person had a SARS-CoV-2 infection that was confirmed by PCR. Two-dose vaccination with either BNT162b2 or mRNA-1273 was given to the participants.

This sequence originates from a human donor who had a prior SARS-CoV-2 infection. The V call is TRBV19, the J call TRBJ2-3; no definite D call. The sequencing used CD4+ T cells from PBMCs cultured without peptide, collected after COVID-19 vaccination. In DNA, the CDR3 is TGTGCCAGTAGTATTTTTGCAGATACGCAGTATTTT. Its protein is CASSIFADTQYF. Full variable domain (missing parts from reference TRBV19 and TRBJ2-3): DGGITQSPKYLFRKEGQNVTLSCEQNLNHDAMYWYRQDPGQGLRLIYYSQIVNDFQKGDIAEGYSVSREKKESFPLTVTSAQKNPTAFYLCASSIFADTQYFGPGTRLTVL.